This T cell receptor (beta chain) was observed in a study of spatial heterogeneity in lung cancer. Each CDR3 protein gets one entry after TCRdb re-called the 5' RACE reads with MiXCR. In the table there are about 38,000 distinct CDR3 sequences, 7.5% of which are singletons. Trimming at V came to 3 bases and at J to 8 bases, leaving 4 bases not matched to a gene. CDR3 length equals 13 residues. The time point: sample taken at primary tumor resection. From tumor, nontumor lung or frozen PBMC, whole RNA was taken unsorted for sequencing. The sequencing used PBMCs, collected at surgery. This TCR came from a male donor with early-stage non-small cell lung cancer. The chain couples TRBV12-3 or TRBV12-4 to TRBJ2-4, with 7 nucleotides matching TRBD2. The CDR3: CASSFGREDIQYF. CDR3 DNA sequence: TGTGCCAGCAGTTTCGGCCGGGAGGACATTCAGTACTTC.